This is a list of T cell receptor beta chains from one sample in a study of cytomegalovirus exposure and HLA in healthy donors. Sequenced by immunoSEQ multiplex PCR; TCRdb stores in-frame clones only, minus some. This repertoire includes 100,000 to 150,000 clones. Sequencing was done on a sample of PBMCs. The receptors originated from a man in his forties or fifties in good health and CMV-seronegative. The CDR3 runs from the conserved cysteine through the conserved F or W. The order of the fields is V gene, CDR3 length, J gene, CDR3 protein.

>TRBV2|16|TRBJ1-1
CASSAQIRTGNTEAFF
>TRBV5-6|15|TRBJ1-5
CASSTDRGGNQPQHF
>TRBV13|12|TRBJ2-7
CASSSGGYEQYF
>TRBV27|18|TRBJ2-7
CASRTKLAGRAIGYEQYF
>TRBV5-1|15|TRBJ1-2
CASRGAGLQTSGYTF
>TRBV5-1|16|TRBJ2-5
CASSLTSGSGRETQYF
>TRBV11-2|13|TRBJ1-4
CASSLVGPEKLFF
>TRBV5-8|14|TRBJ1-3
CASARQDSDNTIYF
>TRBV14|15|TRBJ2-7
CASSPQGRGVYEQYF
>TRBV5-1|12|TRBJ1-2
CASSLDRDGYTF
>TRBV4-1|16|TRBJ2-2
CASSQRGLGGTGELFF
>TRBV11-3|16|TRBJ2-3
CASSMRRTSSTDTQYF
>TRBV19|14|TRBJ1-2
CASSIGAGDYGHTF
>TRBV5-1|13|TRBJ1-2
CASSLGGGYGYTF
>TRBV2|14|TRBJ2-1
CASSQQGSHNEQFF
>TRBV9|15|TRBJ2-3
CASSDRDSVADTQYF
>TRBV6-5|14|TRBJ2-3
CASSYGTTADTQYF
>TRBV6-4|17|TRBJ1-2
CASSDSSVAQGLGGYTF
>TRBV6-1|15|TRBJ2-1
CASSEAGGSYNEQFF
>TRBV7-9|15|TRBJ1-1
CASRPQGGINTEAFF
>TRBV9|20|TRBJ2-7
CASSVAQIGTSGREGYEQYF
>TRBV5-1|16|TRBJ2-1
CASSLAVAGLYNEQFF
>TRBV5-1|14|TRBJ1-2
CASSLSGQGEGYTF
>TRBV4-1|14|TRBJ2-3
CASSQGPGADTQYF
>TRBV7-2|18|TRBJ2-2
CASSLGRLAGGSTGELFF
>TRBV4-1|16|TRBJ2-5
CASSQGTALRGETQYF
>TRBV2|13|TRBJ1-5
CASTGERNQPQHF
>TRBV4-1|15|TRBJ1-5
CASSQAEGANQPQHF
>TRBV7-2|15|TRBJ2-2
CASSLAGAYTGELFF
>TRBV9|12|TRBJ1-3
CASSPGGNTIYF
>TRBV7-6|15|TRBJ2-7
CASSLDPTGGYEQYF
>TRBV2|16|TRBJ2-6
CASSYLRGTGANVLTF
>TRBV5-1|16|TRBJ2-5
CASSLGAGAGKETQYF
>TRBV5-4|15|TRBJ2-2
CASSPRLVNTGELFF
>TRBV30|12|TRBJ2-1
CASAMGGGVQFF
>TRBV11-3|15|TRBJ2-2
CASSLGAGDGGELFF
>TRBV6-1|14|TRBJ2-1
CASRTTAAYNEQFF
>TRBV11-3|16|TRBJ2-1
CASSLDRASGSPEQFF
>TRBV28|16|TRBJ2-3
CASINRGREGTDTQYF
>TRBV6-4|14|TRBJ2-7
CASSPTSGSYEQYF
>TRBV19|15|TRBJ1-4
CASMARLSVNEKLFF
>TRBV7-9|14|TRBJ1-1
CASSFGQGSTEAFF
>TRBV5-4|12|TRBJ2-3
CASSGAGSTQYF
>TRBV25-1|17|TRBJ2-6
CASSEYGPGSGANVLTF
>TRBV20-1|11|TRBJ2-1
CSARDLREQFF
>TRBV6-5|13|TRBJ1-1
CASRFPGGTEAFF
>TRBV4-2|20|TRBJ1-1
CASSQDRAPGQGILCTEAFF
>TRBV6-5|15|TRBJ1-3
CASTSSRSSGNTIYF
>TRBV9|14|TRBJ2-3
CASSVVGASDTQYF